The 5 T cell receptor beta chains presented below share a single source sample, sequenced in a study of cytomegalovirus exposure and HLA in healthy donors. The PCR made use of 60 Vbeta and 13 Jbeta primers. The data were produced by immunoSEQ multiplex PCR, yet TCRdb's version contains in-frame clones alone and is incomplete. Of approximately 150,000 clones listed, approximately 80% were seen once; the top ten hold about 4.5%. The sequenced sample was PBMCs. These receptor sequences come from a man aged 35-49 years in good health and CMV-seronegative.

V gene TRBV27 combines with J gene TRBJ1-1; possible D gene TRBD1, 5 bases. Trimming took off 3 bases at V and 1 base at J, with 12 bases between the two ends. The germline CDR1 and CDR2 sequences are MNHEY and SMNVEV (reference sequence). The CDR3 covers 15 residues. The CDR3 nucleotides read TGTGCCAGCAGTTTCGGGGGAAGGGGGAACACTGAAGCTTTCTTT. Protein sequence: CASSFGGRGNTEAFF.

The chain combines TRBV6-6 with TRBJ2-7; D unclear. Trimming stripped 2 bases from V and 2 bases from J, with 4 bases between. Germline lookup yields CDR1 MNHNY and CDR2 SVGAGI (reference sequence). This CDR3 region has 12 residues. The chain's CDR3 is CASSYRAYEQYF. Here the CDR3 DNA reads TGTGCCAGCAGTTACCGAGCCTACGAGCAGTACTTC.

This chain links TRBV6-5 with TRBJ1-3; D may be TRBD1 (6 bases). From germline, CDR1 is MNHEY and CDR2 SVGAGI. The CDR3 sequence is 12 residues long. Trimming took off 6 bases at V and 10 bases at J, with 13 bases between the two ends. The CDR3 DNA reads TGTGCCAGCAGAACTAATAGGGGGACCATATATTTT. Its protein product is CASRTNRGTIYF.

The rearrangement uses TRBV7-3 and TRBJ2-1; 7 bases line up with TRBD2. Germline V gene lookup returns CDR1 SGHTA and CDR2 FQGTGA. Trimming took 5 bases from V and 0 from J; bases not matched to a gene: 7. The CDR3 is 16 residues long. The CDR3 DNA reads TGTGCCAGCAGCACCCGGAGCGGGGCCTCCTACAATGAGCAGTTCTTC. Translation: CASSTRSGASYNEQFF.

The chain is built from TRBV27 and TRBJ1-1, with TRBD1 as a possible D gene (5 bases). The CDR3 is 13 residues long. Per the germline V gene, CDR1 is MNHEY and CDR2 is SMNVEV (reference sequence). V gave up 6 bases and J gave up 11 bases, with 19 bases separating them. CDR3: CASRLQTSGAAFF. The CDR3 bases are TGTGCCAGCAGACTACAGACCTCTGGGGCGGCTTTCTTT.